Below, 20 T cell receptor beta chains from the same sample are listed, as sequenced in a study of shared clonotypes between healthy human individuals. Measured with immunoSEQ multiplex PCR; TCRdb has only the in-frame clones, and not every one. The profile shows 900,000 to 1,200,000 clones, around three quarters of them singletons. The sample consisted of memory CD4+ T cells from PBMCs. Sample subset: CD45RA-negative fraction. These receptors were obtained from a man aged 18 to 35 in good health. Some clones in this sample may be carry-over from other donors' samples.

The J gene is TRBJ2-5, the V gene TRBV4-3; D gene uncertain. Trimming stripped 4 bases from V and 5 bases from J, with 17 bases between. Germline V gene sequence: CDR1 LGHNA, CDR2 YSLEER. The CDR3 is made up of 15 amino acids. CDR3 DNA sequence: TGCGCCAGCAGCCCGCACCCAGGCCAGCCCGAGACCCAGTACTTC. Its translation is CASSPHPGQPETQYF.

About this clone itself: The sample carries other DNA sequences with the same CDR3. V gene TRBV5-1 combines with J gene TRBJ2-5; 7 positions agree with TRBD2. The V and J ends lost 1 base and 5 bases, in that order; junction bases with no gene match: 2. Germline CDR1 reads SGHRS; CDR2 reads YFSETQ. This CDR3 comprises 13 residues. The CDR3 loop is CASSLSGGETQYF. In DNA form, the CDR3 reads TGCGCCAGCAGCTTGTCCGGGGGGGAGACCCAGTACTTC.

V and J are TRBV5-4 and TRBJ2-1, with D unresolved. The CDR3 has 14 residues. V lost 5 bases, J lost 0 bases, and 9 bases lay in between. Germline loops: CDR1 SGHNT, CDR2 YYREEE (reference sequence). This CDR3 reads CASSWMSSYNEQFF. The DNA for the CDR3 is TGTGCCAGCAGTTGGATGAGCTCCTACAATGAGCAGTTCTTC.

This clone was seen just once. The chain couples TRBV11-2 to TRBJ2-7; D gene unclear. This CDR3 has 15 amino acids. V shed 0 bases and J shed 3 bases, with 12 bases lying between them. Germline V gene lookup returns CDR1 SGHAT and CDR2 FQNNGV. The CDR3 sequence is CASSLDSQQSYEQYF. CDR3 nucleotides: TGTGCCAGCAGCTTAGATTCCCAGCAGAGCTACGAGCAGTACTTC.

J is TRBJ2-3 and V is TRBV10-3; tentatively, D is TRBD2 (6 bases). CDR1 and CDR2 from the germline V gene are ENHRY and SYGVKD. The V end was cut by 9 bases, the J end by 3 bases, with 16 bases between. The CDR3 is 14 amino acids. CDR3 sequence: CAIKAGIKTDTQYF. DNA for the CDR3: TGTGCCATTAAGGCGGGAATTAAAACAGATACGCAGTATTTT.

This rearrangement joins TRBV30 to TRBJ1-1; D is undetermined. CDR3 length: 10 residues. V lost 5 bases and J 4 bases, leaving 5 bases between the germline ends. The germline CDR1 and CDR2 sequences are GTSNPN and SVGIG (reference sequence). In nucleotides, the CDR3 is TGTGCCTGGGGGAGCACTGAAGCTTTCTTT. Its translation is CAWGSTEAFF.

CDR3: CASSDTRNTEAFF. As DNA, the CDR3 is TGTGCCAGCAGCGATACGCGGAACACTGAAGCTTTCTTT. V gene TRBV7-3 combines with J gene TRBJ1-1; D is uncertain. Looked up from germline, CDR1 is SGHTA and CDR2 is FQGTGA. The CDR3 has 13 residues. The V gene lost 5 bases and the J gene lost 1 base, with 8 bases spanning the gap.

Turning to this clone: The sample holds other DNA sequences that translate to the same CDR3. The genes are TRBV7-2 and TRBJ2-7; D might be TRBD2 (5 bases). Germline V CDR1 and CDR2: SGHTA, FQGNSA. This CDR3 has 13 amino acids. Trimming removed 3 bases from V and 6 bases from J, with 12 bases in between. The CDR3 bases are TGTGCCAGCAGCTTTGGCGGGCGTGTCGAGCAGTACTTC. Translation: CASSFGGRVEQYF.

The chain joins TRBV6-5 to TRBJ2-3; D perhaps matches TRBD1 (6 bases). The CDR3 covers 14 residues. Per germline, CDR1 MNHEY and CDR2 SVGAGI. Trimming removed 5 bases at V and 1 base at J, with 10 bases between. The CDR3 sequence: CASSLRTGTDTQYF. The DNA of the CDR3 is TGTGCCAGCAGTCTCCGGACAGGCACAGATACGCAGTATTTT.

In the case of this clone: Within the sample, other DNA sequences also encode this same CDR3. The rearrangement links TRBV7-9 to TRBJ1-1; D is ambiguous. With 0 bases removed from V and 4 bases from J, the gap between germline ends came to 6 bases. This CDR3 has 13 amino acids. In germline, CDR1 is SEHNR, CDR2 FQNEAQ (reference sequence). The CDR3 reads CASSLALGTEAFF. CDR3 sequence (DNA): TGTGCCAGCAGCTTAGCTCTAGGCACTGAAGCTTTCTTT.

There are many counts of this clone. The chain links TRBV30 to TRBJ1-6; D call uncertain. Trimming took 2 bases from V and 14 from J, leaving 13 bases between them. The CDR3 has 12 amino acids. CDR1 is GTSNPN, CDR2 SVGIG, per germline (reference sequence). Here the CDR3 DNA reads TGTGCCTGGAGTCCGGACCGCCTATCCCTCCACTTT. Translated, it gives CAWSPDRLSLHF. Full variable domain (remainder filled in from reference TRBV30 and TRBJ1-6): SQTIHQWPATLVQPVGSPLSLECTVEGTSNPNLYWYRQAAGRGLQLLFYSVGIGQISSEVPQNLSASRPQDRQFILSSKKLLLSDSGFYLCAWSPDRLSLHFGNGTRLTVT.

The chain carries TRBV28 and TRBJ1-2; 7 bases agree with TRBD1. The CDR3 consists of 14 residues. Germline V gene data show CDR1 as MDHEN and CDR2 as SYDVKM. The J segment lost 8 bases and the V segment lost 5 bases, leaving 11 bases of the junction unmatched. CDR3: CASSPSRQGRGYTF. In DNA form, the CDR3 reads TGTGCCAGCAGTCCCTCTAGACAGGGTCGAGGCTACACCTTC.

This clone has just one count. The chain is built from TRBV5-1 and TRBJ2-1; 10 nucleotides agree with TRBD2. The germline CDR1 and CDR2 sequences are SGHRS and YFSETQ. With 1 base clipped from V and 0 bases from J, the junction kept 13 bases outside the gene matches. The CDR3 runs 20 residues. For the CDR3, the DNA is TGCGCCAGCAGCTTGAAGTCTAGCGGGAGTTCCCGAAGCTCCTACAATGAGCAGTTCTTC. It yields the protein CASSLKSSGSSRSSYNEQFF.

This clone was recorded only once. The rearrangement joins TRBV6-6 to TRBJ2-1; 8 nucleotides agree with TRBD2. Unmatched junction bases numbered 9, after V lost 8 bases and J lost 0 bases. There are 16 residues in the CDR3. Germline V gene lookup returns CDR1 MNHNY and CDR2 SVGAGI (reference sequence). The CDR3 DNA is TGTGCCAGCGGTCCGAGCCTAGCGGGCTCCTACAATGAGCAGTTCTTC. This gives the protein CASGPSLAGSYNEQFF.

This sequence joins TRBV27 and TRBJ1-4, with D perhaps matching TRBD1 (5 bases). This CDR3 contains 15 residues. The V end lost 3 bases, the J end lost 4 bases, and 12 bases lay between the germline ends. The germline V gene has CDR1 MNHEY and CDR2 SMNVEV (reference sequence). The DNA of the CDR3 is TGTGCCAGCAGTTTGGCGGGACGGTTTAATGAAAAACTGTTTTTT. It translates to CASSLAGRFNEKLFF.

There are a few counts of this clone. The chain combines TRBV19 with TRBJ2-6, with TRBD2 as a possible D gene (6 bases). Trimming stripped 3 bases from V and 0 bases from J, with 15 bases between. CDR1 and CDR2 from the germline V gene are LNHDA and SQIVND (reference sequence). CDR3 length: 18 amino acids. CDR3 protein: CASSIGGAAFSGANVLTF. CDR3 in DNA: TGTGCCAGTAGTATCGGCGGGGCTGCGTTCTCTGGGGCCAACGTCCTGACTTTC.

This clone has only one observation. The chain combines TRBV5-1 with TRBJ2-2, with 7 positions matching TRBD1. With 2 bases clipped from V and 6 bases from J, the junction kept 10 bases outside the gene matches. Germline V gene lookup returns CDR1 SGHRS and CDR2 YFSETQ. This CDR3 contains 16 residues. CDR3 amino acids: CASSFTGATQAGELFF. The CDR3 DNA reads TGCGCCAGCAGCTTCACAGGGGCTACCCAGGCCGGGGAGCTGTTTTTT.

This clone has a handful of counts. The CDR3 is CSALGGSSYNEQFF. The CDR3 DNA sequence: TGCAGCGCCCTGGGAGGGAGCTCCTACAATGAGCAGTTCTTC. V usage is TRBV29-1 and J usage is TRBJ2-1, with 7 positions matching TRBD2. Unmatched junction bases numbered 6, after V lost 7 bases and J lost 0 bases. Germline V CDR1 and CDR2: SQVTM, ANQGSEA. This CDR3 region has 14 residues.

This rearrangement joins TRBV5-1 to TRBJ2-7; 8 bases map to TRBD2. Germline lookup yields CDR1 SGHRS and CDR2 YFSETQ. Unmatched junction bases numbered 16, after V lost 3 bases and J lost 2 bases. The CDR3 has 18 amino acids. This CDR3 reads CASSSNRGASGLAYEQYF. The DNA of the CDR3 is TGCGCCAGCAGCTCGAATAGGGGGGCTAGCGGGTTGGCCTACGAGCAGTACTTC.

The rearrangement uses TRBV6-5 and TRBJ1-4; no firm D call. Germline V gene sequence: CDR1 MNHEY, CDR2 SVGAGI. Trimming took off 8 bases at V and 4 bases at J, with 8 bases between the two ends. The CDR3 spans 12 residues. The CDR3 spells CASQDGNEKLFF. The CDR3 DNA is TGTGCCAGCCAAGACGGTAATGAAAAACTGTTTTTT.